Sequencing of this T cell receptor beta chain was carried out in a study of blood T cell repertoires in COVID-19. The data were produced by immunoSEQ multiplex PCR, yet TCRdb's version contains in-frame clones alone and is incomplete. The sample contains some 27,000 clones, around 90% of which appear only once. Germline-derived CDR1 and CDR2 are SNHLY and FYNNEI. V was pared by 6 bases and J by 4 bases, with 7 bases of the junction left unmatched. CDR3 size: 14 residues. This rearrangement joins TRBV2 to TRBJ1-1; TRBD1 agrees at 8 bases. This clonotype was sampled from a human donor in a cohort sampled during active COVID-19. Sequencing input: peripheral blood. CDR3 in DNA: TGTGCCAGCAGAACACACAGGGGGGTCACTGAAGCTTTCTTT. Translating it yields CASRTHRGVTEAFF.